This TCR beta chain was sequenced in a study of shared clonotypes between healthy human individuals. Study in general: Aged 18 to 49, the donors were a couple of women and three men. For every donor, three CD4 naive, three CD4 memory, two CD8 naive and one CD8 memory plates were used. General study findings and limits: Memory subsets had estimated richness that was generally smaller than that of naive subsets.

The CDR3 runs 15 residues. J gave up 5 bases and V 4 bases, and 10 bases lay outside the gene matches. CDR1 is SGHDN and CDR2 is FVKESK in the germline V gene. About this clone itself: Antigen unknown.

The study separated CD4+ cells into CD45RA+ naive and CD45RA-negative memory subsets. Libraries were prepared by immunoSEQ multiplex PCR; TCRdb keeps only in-frame clonotypes and omits some of them. The top ten hold 0.1% to 0.15% of the sample, which has 2 million to 2.5 million clones, roughly 95% seen once. Material: naive CD4+ T cells sorted from blood. The subset was: CD45RA+ positively selected. The chain joins TRBV14 to TRBJ1-1, with TRBD1 identical over 7 bases. The clonotype originates from a man aged 18 to 29 in good health. This CDR3 reads CASSLLRDSGTEAFF. As DNA, the CDR3 is TGTGCCAGCAGCCTCCTCCGGGACAGTGGTACTGAAGCTTTCTTT.